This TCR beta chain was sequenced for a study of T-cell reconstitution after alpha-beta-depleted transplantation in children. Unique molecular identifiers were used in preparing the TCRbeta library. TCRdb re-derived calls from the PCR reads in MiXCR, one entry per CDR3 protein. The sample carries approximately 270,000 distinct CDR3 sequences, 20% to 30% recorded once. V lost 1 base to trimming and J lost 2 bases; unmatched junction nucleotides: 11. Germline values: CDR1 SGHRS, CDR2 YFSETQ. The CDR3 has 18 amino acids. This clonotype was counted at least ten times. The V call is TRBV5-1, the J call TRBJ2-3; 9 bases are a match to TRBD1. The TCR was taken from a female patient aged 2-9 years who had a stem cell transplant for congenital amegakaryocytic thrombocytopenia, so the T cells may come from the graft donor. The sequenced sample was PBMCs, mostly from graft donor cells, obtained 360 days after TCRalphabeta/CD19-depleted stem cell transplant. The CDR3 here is CASSLLNYRGLSTDTQYF. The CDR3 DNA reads TGCGCCAGCAGCTTGCTCAATTACAGGGGGCTCTCCACAGATACGCAGTATTTT.